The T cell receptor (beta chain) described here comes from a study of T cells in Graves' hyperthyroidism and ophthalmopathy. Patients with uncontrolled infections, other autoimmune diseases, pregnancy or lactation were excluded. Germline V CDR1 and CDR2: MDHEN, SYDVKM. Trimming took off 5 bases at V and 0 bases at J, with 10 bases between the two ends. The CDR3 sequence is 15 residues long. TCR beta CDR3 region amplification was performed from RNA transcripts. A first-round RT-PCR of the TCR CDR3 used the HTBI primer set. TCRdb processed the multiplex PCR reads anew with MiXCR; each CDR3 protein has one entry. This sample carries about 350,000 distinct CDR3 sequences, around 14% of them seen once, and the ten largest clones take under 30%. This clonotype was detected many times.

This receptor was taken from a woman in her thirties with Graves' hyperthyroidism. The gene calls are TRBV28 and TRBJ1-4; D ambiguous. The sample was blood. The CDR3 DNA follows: TGTGCCAGCAGTCCGCTCGATGCAACTAATGAAAAACTGTTTTTT. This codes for CASSPLDATNEKLFF.